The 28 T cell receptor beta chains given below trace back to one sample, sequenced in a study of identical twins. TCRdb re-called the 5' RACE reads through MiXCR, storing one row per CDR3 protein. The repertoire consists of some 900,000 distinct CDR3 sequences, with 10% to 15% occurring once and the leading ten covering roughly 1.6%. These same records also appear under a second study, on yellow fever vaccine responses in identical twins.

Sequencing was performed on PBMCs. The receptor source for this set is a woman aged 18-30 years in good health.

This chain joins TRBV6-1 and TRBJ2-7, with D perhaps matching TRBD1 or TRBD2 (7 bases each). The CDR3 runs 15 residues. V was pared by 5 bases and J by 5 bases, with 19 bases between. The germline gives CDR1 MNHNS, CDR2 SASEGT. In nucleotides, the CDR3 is TGTGCCAGCAGTCCCGTCAGGGGGGGGGTGCACGAGCAGTACGTC. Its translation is CASSPVRGGVHEQYV.

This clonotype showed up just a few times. The CDR3 loop is CASSSQGLAGGETQYF. DNA of the CDR3: TGTGCCAGCAGCTCCCAAGGACTAGCGGGAGGAGAGACCCAGTACTTC. The chain employs TRBV21-1 and TRBJ2-5; TRBD2 was called by the table and not checked on the DNA. TRBV21-1 counts as a pseudogene. The CDR3 is 16 amino acids.

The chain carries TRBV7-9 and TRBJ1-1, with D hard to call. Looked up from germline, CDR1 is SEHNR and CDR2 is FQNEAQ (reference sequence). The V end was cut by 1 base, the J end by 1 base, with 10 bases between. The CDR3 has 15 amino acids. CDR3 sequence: CASSLGDWTNTEAFF. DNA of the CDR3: TGTGCCAGCAGCTTAGGGGATTGGACGAACACTGAAGCTTTCTTT. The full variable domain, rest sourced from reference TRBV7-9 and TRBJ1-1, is DTGVSQNPRHKITKRGQNVTFRCDPISEHNRLYWYRQTLGQGPEFLTYFQNEAQLEKSRLLSDRFSAERPKGSFSTLEIQRTEQGDSAMYLCASSLGDWTNTEAFFGQGTRLTVV.

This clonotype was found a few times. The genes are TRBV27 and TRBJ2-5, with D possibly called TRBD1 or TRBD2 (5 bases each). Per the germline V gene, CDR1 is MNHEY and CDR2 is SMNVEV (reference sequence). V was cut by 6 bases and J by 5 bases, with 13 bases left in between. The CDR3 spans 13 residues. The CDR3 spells CASSPGTWETQYF. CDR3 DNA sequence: TGTGCCAGCAGCCCCGGGACCTGGGAGACCCAGTACTTC.

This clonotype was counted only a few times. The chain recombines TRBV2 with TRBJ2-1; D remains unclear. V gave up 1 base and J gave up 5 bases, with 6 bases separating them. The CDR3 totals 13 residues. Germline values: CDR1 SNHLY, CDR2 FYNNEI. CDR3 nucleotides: TGTGCCAGCAGTGAAGTCGTAAACAATGAGCAGTTCTTC. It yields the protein CASSEVVNNEQFF.

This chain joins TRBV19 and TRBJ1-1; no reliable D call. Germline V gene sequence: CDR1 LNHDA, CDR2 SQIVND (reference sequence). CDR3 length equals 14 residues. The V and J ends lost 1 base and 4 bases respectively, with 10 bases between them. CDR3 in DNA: TGTGCCAGTAGTATAGGGGAAGGGCGCACTGAAGCTTTCTTT. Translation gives CASSIGEGRTEAFF.

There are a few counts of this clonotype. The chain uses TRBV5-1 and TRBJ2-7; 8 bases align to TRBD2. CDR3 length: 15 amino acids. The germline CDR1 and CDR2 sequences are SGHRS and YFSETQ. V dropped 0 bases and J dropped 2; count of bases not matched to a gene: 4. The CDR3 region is CASSLDGTRAYEQYV. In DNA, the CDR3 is TGCGCCAGCAGCTTGGATGGGACTAGGGCCTACGAGCAGTACGTC.

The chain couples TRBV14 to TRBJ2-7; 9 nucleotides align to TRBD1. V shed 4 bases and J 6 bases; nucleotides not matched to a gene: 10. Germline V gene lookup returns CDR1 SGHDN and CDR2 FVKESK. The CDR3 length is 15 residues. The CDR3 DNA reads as TGTGCCAGCAGCCGTAGACAGGGGGTAACCGGCGAGCAGTACTTC. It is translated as CASSRRQGVTGEQYF.

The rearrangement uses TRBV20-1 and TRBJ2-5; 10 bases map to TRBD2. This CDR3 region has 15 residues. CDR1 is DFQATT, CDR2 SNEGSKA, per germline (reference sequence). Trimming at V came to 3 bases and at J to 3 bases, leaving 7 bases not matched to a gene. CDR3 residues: CSASTGLAAKETQYF. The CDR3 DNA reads TGCAGTGCTAGTACTGGACTAGCGGCGAAAGAGACCCAGTACTTC.

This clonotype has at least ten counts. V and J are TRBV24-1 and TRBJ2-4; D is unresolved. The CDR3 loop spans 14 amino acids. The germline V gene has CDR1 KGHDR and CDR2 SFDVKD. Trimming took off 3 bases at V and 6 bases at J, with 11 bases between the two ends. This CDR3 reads CATSDPLDTNIQYF. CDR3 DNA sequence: TGTGCCACCAGTGATCCCCTTGACACAAACATTCAGTACTTC.

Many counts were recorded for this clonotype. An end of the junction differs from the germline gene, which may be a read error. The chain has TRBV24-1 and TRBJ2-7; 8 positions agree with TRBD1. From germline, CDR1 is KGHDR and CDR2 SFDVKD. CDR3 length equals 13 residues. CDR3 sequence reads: CATSGQGAYEQYF. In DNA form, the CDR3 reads TGCGCCACCTCTGGACAGGGAGCCTACGAGCAGTACTTC.

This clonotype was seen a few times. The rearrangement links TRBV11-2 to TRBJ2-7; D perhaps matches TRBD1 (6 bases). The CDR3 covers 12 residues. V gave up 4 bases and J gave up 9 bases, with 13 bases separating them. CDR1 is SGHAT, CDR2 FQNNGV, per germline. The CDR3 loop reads CASSSPTGWQYV. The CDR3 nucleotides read TGTGCCAGCAGCTCCCCCACAGGGTGGCAGTACGTC.

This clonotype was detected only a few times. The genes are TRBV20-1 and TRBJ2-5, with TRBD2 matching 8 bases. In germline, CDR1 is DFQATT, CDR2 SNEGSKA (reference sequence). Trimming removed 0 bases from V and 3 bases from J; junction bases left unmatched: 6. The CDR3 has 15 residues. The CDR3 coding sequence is TGCAGTGCTAGAGATCAGGGCGGGGGGAAAGAGACCCAGTACTTC. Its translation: CSARDQGGGKETQYF.

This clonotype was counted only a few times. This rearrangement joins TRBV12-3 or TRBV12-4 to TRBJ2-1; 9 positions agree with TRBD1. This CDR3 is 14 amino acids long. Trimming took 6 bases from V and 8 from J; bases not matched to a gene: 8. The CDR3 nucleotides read TGTGCCAGCAGACCGGGACAGGGTGAGGATGAGCAGTTCTTC. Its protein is CASRPGQGEDEQFF.

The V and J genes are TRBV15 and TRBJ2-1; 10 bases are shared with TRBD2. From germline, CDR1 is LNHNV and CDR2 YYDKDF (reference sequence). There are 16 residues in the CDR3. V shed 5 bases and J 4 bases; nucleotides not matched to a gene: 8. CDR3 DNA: TGTGCCACCAGCTCGGGACTAGCGACAAGATACAATGAGCAGTTCTTC. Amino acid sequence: CATSSGLATRYNEQFF.

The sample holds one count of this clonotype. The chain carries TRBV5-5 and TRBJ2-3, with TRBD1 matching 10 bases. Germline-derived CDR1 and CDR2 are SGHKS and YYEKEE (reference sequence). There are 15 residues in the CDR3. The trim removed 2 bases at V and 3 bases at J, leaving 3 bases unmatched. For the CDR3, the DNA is TGTGCCAGCAGCTTCGGGACAGGGGATACAGATACGCAGTATTTT. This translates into CASSFGTGDTDTQYF.

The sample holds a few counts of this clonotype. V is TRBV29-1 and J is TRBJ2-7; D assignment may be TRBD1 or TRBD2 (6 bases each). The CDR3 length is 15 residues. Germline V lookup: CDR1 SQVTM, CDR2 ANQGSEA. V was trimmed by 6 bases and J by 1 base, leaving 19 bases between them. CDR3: CSVRSGTGASYEQYF. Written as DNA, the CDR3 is TGCAGCGTCAGATCCGGGACGGGGGCATCCTACGAGCAGTACTTC.

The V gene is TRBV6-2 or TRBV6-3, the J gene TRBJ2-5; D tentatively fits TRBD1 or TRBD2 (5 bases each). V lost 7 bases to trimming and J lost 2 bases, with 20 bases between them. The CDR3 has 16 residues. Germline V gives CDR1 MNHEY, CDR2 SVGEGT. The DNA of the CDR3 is TGTGCCAGCACCTCCCTACTAGGGGAGATACAAGAGACCCAGTACTTC. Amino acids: CASTSLLGEIQETQYF.

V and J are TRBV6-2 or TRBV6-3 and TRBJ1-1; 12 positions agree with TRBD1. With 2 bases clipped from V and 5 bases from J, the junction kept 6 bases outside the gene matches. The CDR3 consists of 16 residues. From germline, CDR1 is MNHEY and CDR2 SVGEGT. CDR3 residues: CASSYGTGGFRTEAFF. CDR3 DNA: TGTGCCAGCAGTTACGGGACAGGGGGCTTTCGGACTGAAGCTTTCTTT.

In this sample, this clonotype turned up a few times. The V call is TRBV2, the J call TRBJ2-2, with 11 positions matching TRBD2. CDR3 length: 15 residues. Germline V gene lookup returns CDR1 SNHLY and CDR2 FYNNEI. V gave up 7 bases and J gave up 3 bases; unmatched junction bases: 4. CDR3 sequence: CASTGTSGYTGELFF. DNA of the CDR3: TGTGCCAGCACCGGGACTAGCGGTTACACCGGGGAGCTGTTTTTT.

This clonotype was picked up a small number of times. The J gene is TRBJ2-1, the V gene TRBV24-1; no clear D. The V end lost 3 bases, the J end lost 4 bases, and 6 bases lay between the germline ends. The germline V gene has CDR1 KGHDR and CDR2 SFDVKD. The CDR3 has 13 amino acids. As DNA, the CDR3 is TGTGCCACCAGTGATGACCTTTACAATGAGCAGTTCTTC. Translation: CATSDDLYNEQFF.

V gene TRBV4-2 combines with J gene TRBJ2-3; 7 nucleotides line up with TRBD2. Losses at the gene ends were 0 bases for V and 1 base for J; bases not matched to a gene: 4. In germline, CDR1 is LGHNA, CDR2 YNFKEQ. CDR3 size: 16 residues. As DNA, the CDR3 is TGTGCCAGCAGCCAAGATGCAAGCGGGGGCACAGATACGCAGTATTTT. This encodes CASSQDASGGTDTQYF.

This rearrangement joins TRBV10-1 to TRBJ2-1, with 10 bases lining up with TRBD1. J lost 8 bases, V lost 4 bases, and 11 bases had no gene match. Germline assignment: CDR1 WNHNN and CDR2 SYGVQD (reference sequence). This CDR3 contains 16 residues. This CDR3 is CASSAGTGVRGDEQFF. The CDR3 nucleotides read TGCGCCAGCAGTGCAGGGACAGGGGTAAGGGGGGATGAGCAGTTCTTC.

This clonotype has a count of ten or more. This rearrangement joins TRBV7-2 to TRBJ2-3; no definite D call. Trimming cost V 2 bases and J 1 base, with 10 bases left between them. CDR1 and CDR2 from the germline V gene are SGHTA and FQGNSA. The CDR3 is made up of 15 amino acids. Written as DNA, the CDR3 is TGTGCCAGCAGCTTAAATACCCTCGGCACAGATACGCAGTATTTT. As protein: CASSLNTLGTDTQYF.

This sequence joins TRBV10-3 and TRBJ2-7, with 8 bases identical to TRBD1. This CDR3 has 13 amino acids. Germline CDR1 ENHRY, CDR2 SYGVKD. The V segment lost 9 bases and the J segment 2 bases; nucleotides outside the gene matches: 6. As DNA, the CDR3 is TGTGCCATACACAGGGGGACCCCCTACGAGCAGTACTTC. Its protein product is CAIHRGTPYEQYF.

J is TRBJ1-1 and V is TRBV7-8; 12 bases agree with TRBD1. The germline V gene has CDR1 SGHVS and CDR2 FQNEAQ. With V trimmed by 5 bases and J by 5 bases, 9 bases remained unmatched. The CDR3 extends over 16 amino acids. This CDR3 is CASSPRDRGPRTEAFF. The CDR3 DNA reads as TGTGCCAGCAGCCCCAGGGACAGGGGGCCAAGGACTGAAGCTTTCTTT.

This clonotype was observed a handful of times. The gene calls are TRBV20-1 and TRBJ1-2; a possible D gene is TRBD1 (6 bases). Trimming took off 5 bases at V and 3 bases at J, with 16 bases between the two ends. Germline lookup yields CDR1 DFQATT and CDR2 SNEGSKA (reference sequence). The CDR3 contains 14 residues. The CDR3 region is CSAVKSGGDYGYTF. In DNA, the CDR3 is TGCAGTGCTGTTAAGTCCGGGGGCGACTATGGCTACACCTTC.

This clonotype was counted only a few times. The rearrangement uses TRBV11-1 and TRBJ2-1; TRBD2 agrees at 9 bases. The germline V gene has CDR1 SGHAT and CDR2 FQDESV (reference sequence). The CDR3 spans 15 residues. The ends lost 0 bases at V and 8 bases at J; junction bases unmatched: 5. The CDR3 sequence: CASSLAVSGRDEQFF. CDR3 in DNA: TGTGCCAGCAGCTTAGCCGTTAGCGGGAGAGATGAGCAGTTCTTC.